This T cell receptor (beta chain) was identified during a study of blood T cell repertoires in COVID-19. Whole-study context: Both acute and convalescent COVID-19 samples were obtained from the United States, Italy and Spain. T cells, B-cell-depleted T cells, or PBMCs provided the cDNA or gDNA that served as material.

The CDR3 sequence is 14 residues long. Unmatched junction bases numbered 3, after V lost 2 bases and J lost 5 bases. Germline CDR1 reads SQVTM; CDR2 reads ANQGSEA. The table came from immunoSEQ multiplex PCR; TCRdb's copy has only in-frame clones and leaves some out. The data contain about 140,000 clones, around 80% of them singletons. This clonotype was sampled from a man between 60 and 75 years old with acute or convalescent COVID-19. The specimen was peripheral blood. J is TRBJ2-1 and V is TRBV29-1, with 10 positions matching TRBD2. The CDR3 protein is CSVEPSGSHNEQFF. In DNA, the CDR3 is TGCAGCGTTGAACCTAGCGGGAGCCACAATGAGCAGTTCTTC.